This TCR beta chain came from a study of cytomegalovirus exposure and HLA in healthy donors. At the level of the study: Sequencing of about 179 million T cells in an earlier analysis found more than 100 million unique TCR beta sequences. Falling in the Caucasian-associated ancestry cluster were 81% of 350 to 400 genotyped donors. General study points: Common viral pathogens seemed, in a later analysis, to connect with several of the most significant clusters. Altogether, 160 or so TCR beta chains were recorded as cytomegalovirus-associated.

Germline lookup yields CDR1 SQVTM and CDR2 ANQGSEA. V was shortened by 7 bases and J by 3 bases, with 20 bases between the two germline ends. This CDR3 has 15 amino acids. The PCR contained 60 Vbeta and 13 Jbeta primers. The method was immunoSEQ multiplex PCR; TCRdb's version includes in-frame clones alone and lacks a portion of them. The table records roughly 120,000 clones, about 76% of them present only once. There are a few counts of this clone. The target antigen is unknown. The sample taken for sequencing was PBMCs. J is TRBJ2-3 and V is TRBV29-1; maybe TRBD2 (6 bases). The clonotype was recovered from a man between 40 and 49 years old in good health and CMV-seronegative. The CDR3 nucleotides are TGCAGCGCGGACCTGGACTGGGGGGAAACAGATACGCAGTATTTT. Encoded protein: CSADLDWGETDTQYF.